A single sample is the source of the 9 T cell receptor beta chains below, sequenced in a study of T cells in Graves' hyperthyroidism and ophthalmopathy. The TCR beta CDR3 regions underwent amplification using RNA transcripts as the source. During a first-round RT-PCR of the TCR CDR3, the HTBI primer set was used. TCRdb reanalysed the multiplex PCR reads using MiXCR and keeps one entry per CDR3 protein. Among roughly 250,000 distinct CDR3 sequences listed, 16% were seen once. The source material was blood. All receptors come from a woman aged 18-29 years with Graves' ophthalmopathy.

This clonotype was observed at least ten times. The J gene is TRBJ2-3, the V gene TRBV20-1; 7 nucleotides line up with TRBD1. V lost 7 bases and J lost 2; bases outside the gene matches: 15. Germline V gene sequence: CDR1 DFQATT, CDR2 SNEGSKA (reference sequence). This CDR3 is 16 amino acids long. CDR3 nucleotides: TGCAGTGTCGTCAGGGGGAGCCTGGGGCACACAGATACGCAGTATTTT. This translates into CSVVRGSLGHTDTQYF.

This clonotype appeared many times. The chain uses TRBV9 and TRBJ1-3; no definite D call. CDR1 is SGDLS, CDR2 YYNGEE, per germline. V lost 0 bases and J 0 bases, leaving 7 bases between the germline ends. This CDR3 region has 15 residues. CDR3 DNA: TGTGCCAGCAGCGTAGTACCGAACTCTGGAAACACCATATATTTT. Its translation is CASSVVPNSGNTIYF.

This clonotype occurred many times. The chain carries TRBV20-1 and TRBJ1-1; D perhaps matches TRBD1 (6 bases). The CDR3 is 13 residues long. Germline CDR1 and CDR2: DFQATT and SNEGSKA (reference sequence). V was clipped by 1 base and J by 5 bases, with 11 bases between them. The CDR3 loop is CSARGIQGTEAFF. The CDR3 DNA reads TGCAGTGCTAGAGGCATACAGGGAACTGAAGCTTTCTTT.

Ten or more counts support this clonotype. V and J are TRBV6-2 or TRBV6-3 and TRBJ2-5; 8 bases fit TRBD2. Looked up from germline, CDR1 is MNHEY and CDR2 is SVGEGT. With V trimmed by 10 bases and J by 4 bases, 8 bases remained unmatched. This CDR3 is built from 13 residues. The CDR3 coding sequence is TGTGCCACCTTGAAAGCGGGGGCAGAGACCCAGTACTTC. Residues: CATLKAGAETQYF.

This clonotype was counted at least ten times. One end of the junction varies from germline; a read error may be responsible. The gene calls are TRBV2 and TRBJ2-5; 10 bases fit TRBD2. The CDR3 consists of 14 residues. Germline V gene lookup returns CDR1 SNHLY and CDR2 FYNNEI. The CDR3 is CASSVGLAGVRGDF. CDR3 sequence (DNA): TGTGCCAGCAGTGTTGGCCTAGCGGGAGTCCGGGGGGACTTC.

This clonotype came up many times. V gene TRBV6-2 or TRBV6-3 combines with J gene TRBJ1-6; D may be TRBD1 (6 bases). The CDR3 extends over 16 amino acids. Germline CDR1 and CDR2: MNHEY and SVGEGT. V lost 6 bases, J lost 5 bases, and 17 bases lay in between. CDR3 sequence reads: CASRRDRTGNNSPLHF. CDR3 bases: TGTGCCAGCAGGAGGGACCGAACAGGGAATAATTCACCCCTCCACTTT.

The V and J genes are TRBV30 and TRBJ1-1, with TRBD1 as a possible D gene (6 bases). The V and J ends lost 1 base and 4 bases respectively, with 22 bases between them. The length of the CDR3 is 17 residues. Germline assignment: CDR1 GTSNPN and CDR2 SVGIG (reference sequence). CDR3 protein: CAWSGVAGGASGTEAFF. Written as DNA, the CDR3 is TGTGCCTGGAGTGGGGTAGCGGGGGGGGCAAGCGGCACTGAAGCTTTCTTT.

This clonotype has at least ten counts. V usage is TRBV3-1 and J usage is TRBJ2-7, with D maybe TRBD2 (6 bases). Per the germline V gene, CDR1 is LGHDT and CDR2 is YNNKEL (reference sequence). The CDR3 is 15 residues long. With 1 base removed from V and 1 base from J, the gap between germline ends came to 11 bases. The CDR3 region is CASSQVLAGSYEQYF. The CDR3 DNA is TGTGCCAGCAGCCAAGTACTAGCTGGATCCTACGAGCAGTACTTC.

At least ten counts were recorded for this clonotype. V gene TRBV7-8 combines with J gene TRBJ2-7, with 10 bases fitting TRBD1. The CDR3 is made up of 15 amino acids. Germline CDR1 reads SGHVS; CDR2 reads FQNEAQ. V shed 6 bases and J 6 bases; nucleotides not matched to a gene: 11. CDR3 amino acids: CASRVPGQGKGEQYF. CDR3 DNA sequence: TGTGCCAGCAGGGTACCGGGACAGGGGAAGGGCGAGCAGTACTTC.